The present entry profiles one T cell receptor beta chain with its context. Repertoires were generated with immunoSEQ multiplex PCR, while TCRdb's copy carries only in-frame clones and drops some. The sample gives roughly 130,000 clones, 88% of which show up once; 15% to 20% is in the top ten. The data belong to a study of T cell responses to AZD1222 COVID-19 vaccine. Sample: peripheral blood, taken on day 0 of MenACWY control vaccination. The sequence was collected from an adult in good health.

The CDR3: CASSFARGREKLFF. CDR3 sequence (DNA): TGTGCCAGCAGTTTCGCCAGGGGGAGGGAAAAACTGTTTTTT. The rearrangement joins TRBV28 to TRBJ1-4, with 7 bases identical to TRBD1. This CDR3 has 14 amino acids. J was trimmed by 8 bases and V by 3 bases; bases with no gene match: 6. Germline V gives CDR1 MDHEN, CDR2 SYDVKM.